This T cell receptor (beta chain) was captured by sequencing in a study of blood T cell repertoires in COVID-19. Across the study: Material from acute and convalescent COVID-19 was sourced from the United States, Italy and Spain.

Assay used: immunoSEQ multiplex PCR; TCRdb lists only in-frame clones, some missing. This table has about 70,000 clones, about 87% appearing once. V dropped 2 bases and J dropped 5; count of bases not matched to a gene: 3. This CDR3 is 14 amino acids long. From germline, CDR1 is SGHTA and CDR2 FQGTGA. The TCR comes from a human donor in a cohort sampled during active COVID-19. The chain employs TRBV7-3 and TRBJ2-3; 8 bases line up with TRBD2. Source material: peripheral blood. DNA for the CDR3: TGTGCCAGCAGCTTAGTCAGCGGGGGAGATACGCAGTATTTT. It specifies CASSLVSGGDTQYF.